The 19 T cell receptor beta chains listed next were all sequenced from one sample in a study of early T cells in non-severe SARS-CoV-2 infection. One entry per CDR3 protein, called by TCRdb with MiXCR from the 5' RACE reads. The repertoire consists of about 60,000 distinct CDR3 sequences, with roughly a fifth occurring once and the leading ten covering approximately 15%. This specimen consisted of whole blood, obtained at baseline. The receptors originated from an adult who was a healthcare worker with PCR-confirmed SARS-CoV-2 infection or an uninfected control (not recorded which).

This clonotype was observed a few times. The gene calls are TRBV18 and TRBJ2-1; D gene ambiguous. From germline, CDR1 is KGHSH and CDR2 LQKENI. The V gene lost 0 bases and the J gene lost 6 bases, with 12 bases spanning the gap. This CDR3 has 15 amino acids. The CDR3 spells CASSPPTGPPNEQFF. The CDR3 DNA reads as TGTGCCAGCTCACCACCTACCGGGCCCCCCAATGAGCAGTTCTTC.

This sequence joins TRBV7-8 and TRBJ1-2, with D perhaps matching TRBD1 (6 bases). Germline V gene data show CDR1 as SGHVS and CDR2 as FQNEAQ. The CDR3 runs to 15 residues. With 0 bases removed from V and 6 bases from J, the gap between germline ends came to 14 bases. The CDR3 reads CASSLARGFEDGYTF. The CDR3 DNA reads as TGTGCCAGCAGCTTAGCGAGGGGGTTTGAGGATGGCTACACCTTC.

This chain connects TRBV3-1 to TRBJ1-1, with no clear D. The germline gives CDR1 LGHDT, CDR2 YNNKEL (reference sequence). The CDR3 runs 13 residues. Between the trimmed V and J ends, which lost 4 bases and 8 bases, there was a span of 14 bases. DNA of the CDR3: TGTGCCAGCAGCCCCCCTTCCGCGGGGGAAGCTTTCTTT. Residues: CASSPPSAGEAFF.

The chain carries TRBV12-3 or TRBV12-4 and TRBJ1-1; D perhaps matches TRBD1 (5 bases). The CDR3 runs 15 residues. Trimming shortened V by 6 bases and J by 1 base, and 15 bases separated the two germline ends. The CDR3 nucleotides read TGTGCCAGCAGATCGGGAGGTGGGGGGAACACTGAAGCTTTCTTT. Encoded protein: CASRSGGGGNTEAFF.

This rearrangement joins TRBV27 to TRBJ1-1, with 8 bases aligning to TRBD1. The CDR3 extends over 17 amino acids. Germline assignment: CDR1 MNHEY and CDR2 SMNVEV (reference sequence). With 5 bases clipped from V and 4 bases from J, the junction kept 15 bases outside the gene matches. The CDR3 DNA reads TGTGCCAGCAGTGCACAGGGACAGGCCCCCTGGGGCACTGAAGCTTTCTTT. Translating gives CASSAQGQAPWGTEAFF.

The table lists this clonotype with a few counts. The chain is built from TRBV27 and TRBJ1-1, with no clear D. Germline CDR1 reads MNHEY; CDR2 reads SMNVEV (reference sequence). The CDR3 totals 14 residues. Deletions cut 6 bases from V and 4 bases from J, with 15 bases between. The CDR3 is CASRTLAGSTEAFF. In DNA, the CDR3 is TGTGCCAGCAGAACCTTGGCGGGATCCACTGAAGCTTTCTTT.

The rearrangement uses TRBV7-6 and TRBJ1-2; tentative D call: TRBD1 (6 bases). The CDR3 loop spans 13 amino acids. Trimming took off 5 bases at V and 7 bases at J, with 14 bases between the two ends. The germline gives CDR1 SGHVS, CDR2 FNYEAQ. DNA of the CDR3: TGTGCCAGCAGCCTCGGCGGGGGCCCTGGCTACACCTTC. It encodes CASSLGGGPGYTF.

In this sample, this clonotype turned up many times. The chain is built from TRBV30 and TRBJ1-2; tentatively, D is TRBD1 (5 bases). The V and J ends lost 4 bases and 7 bases respectively, with 19 bases between them. Germline V gene lookup returns CDR1 GTSNPN and CDR2 SVGIG (reference sequence). This CDR3 comprises 14 residues. In nucleotides, the CDR3 is TGTGCCTGGACCTCTGTCGGGAGGGGAACTGGCTACACCTTC. Amino acids: CAWTSVGRGTGYTF.

The chain is built from TRBV7-9 and TRBJ2-3, with 8 nucleotides matching TRBD1. The V segment lost 1 base and the J segment 3 bases; nucleotides outside the gene matches: 3. CDR3 size: 15 residues. The V gene's germline CDR1 is SEHNR and CDR2 FQNEAQ (reference sequence). DNA of the CDR3: TGTGCCAGCAGCTTAGGGACAGGGAATACAGATACGCAGTATTTT. Its translation is CASSLGTGNTDTQYF.

In this sample, this clonotype turned up a few times. The chain couples TRBV2 to TRBJ2-3; TRBD1 agrees at 12 bases. Trimming at V came to 8 bases and at J to 4 bases, leaving 7 bases not matched to a gene. Germline-derived CDR1 and CDR2 are SNHLY and FYNNEI. This CDR3 comprises 15 residues. The CDR3 nucleotides are TGTGCCAGCGGGGGGGACAGGGGGCATCCAGATACGCAGTATTTT. This sequence encodes CASGGDRGHPDTQYF. The variable domain in full, with the rest retrieved from reference TRBV2 and TRBJ2-3, is EPEVTQTPSHQVTQMGQEVILRCVPISNHLYFYWYRQILGQKVEFLVSFYNNEISEKSEIFDDQFSVERPDGSNFTLKIRSTKLEDSAMYFCASGGDRGHPDTQYFGPGTRLTVL.

This clonotype was counted between two and nine times. The chain combines TRBV12-2 with TRBJ1-5; TRBD1 is the table's D call and was not checked against the DNA. TRBV12-2 is noted as a pseudogene. The CDR3 contains 16 residues. CDR3 residues: CASRLGKQGNNQPQHF. The CDR3 DNA follows: TGTGCAAGTCGCTTAGGGAAACAGGGTAACAATCAGCCCCAGCATTTT.

This clonotype was seen many times. This chain uses TRBV5-4 with TRBJ1-2, with TRBD1 matching over 7 bases. The germline CDR1 and CDR2 sequences are SGHNT and YYREEE (reference sequence). CDR3 length equals 12 residues. Trimming at V came to 0 bases and at J to 12 bases, leaving 5 bases not matched to a gene. The CDR3 DNA is TGTGCCAGCAGCTTGGACAGGGGTGAAGACACCTTC. Its protein product is CASSLDRGEDTF.

There are a few counts of this clonotype. The chain joins TRBV3-1 to TRBJ2-1; a weak D match, TRBD2 (5 bases). CDR1 and CDR2 from the germline V gene are LGHDT and YNNKEL (reference sequence). CDR3 length: 15 amino acids. V was pared by 0 bases and J by 8 bases, with 14 bases between. CDR3 nucleotide sequence: TGTGCCAGCAGCCAAGAAGTCGCGGACTGGGATGAGCAGTTCTTC. It encodes CASSQEVADWDEQFF.

This clonotype was counted only a few times. The chain uses TRBV20-1 and TRBJ2-1; no firm D call. This CDR3 comprises 14 residues. Germline CDR1 and CDR2: DFQATT and SNEGSKA (reference sequence). Trimming cost V 4 bases and J 2 bases, with 12 bases left between them. CDR3 in amino acids: CSAIGLTTYNEQFF. The CDR3 nucleotides read TGCAGTGCTATAGGGCTTACTACCTACAATGAGCAGTTCTTC.

This sequence joins TRBV6-2 or TRBV6-3 and TRBJ1-6; the match to TRBD1 covers 7 bases. V dropped 6 bases and J dropped 5; count of bases not matched to a gene: 7. Per the germline V gene, CDR1 is MNHEY and CDR2 is SVGEGT. The CDR3 is 15 residues long. The CDR3 protein is CASSLYRGNNSPLHF. In nucleotides, the CDR3 is TGTGCCAGCAGCTTATACAGGGGTAATAATTCACCCCTCCACTTT.

This chain joins TRBV10-1 and TRBJ2-1, with D unclear. The CDR3 is 15 residues long. Germline values: CDR1 WNHNN, CDR2 SYGVQD (reference sequence). V shed 2 bases and J shed 5 bases, with 13 bases lying between them. The CDR3 sequence: CASSEISPPHNEQFF. The CDR3 coding sequence is TGCGCCAGCAGTGAGATTAGCCCACCCCACAATGAGCAGTTCTTC.

The table lists this clonotype with a count of one. The gene calls are TRBV20-1 and TRBJ1-5; a possible D gene is TRBD1 (5 bases). The CDR3 is 14 amino acids. Germline values: CDR1 DFQATT, CDR2 SNEGSKA (reference sequence). V lost 0 bases and J 5 bases, leaving 11 bases between the germline ends. This chain's CDR3 is CSARDQGNHQPQHF. CDR3 coding DNA: TGCAGTGCTAGAGATCAGGGAAACCATCAGCCCCAGCATTTT.

There are a few counts of this clonotype. This chain joins TRBV13 and TRBJ1-2; D is undetermined. This CDR3 has 9 residues. Germline V CDR1 and CDR2: PRHDT, FYEKMQ (reference sequence). Between the trimmed V and J ends, which lost 4 bases and 10 bases, there was a span of 4 bases. This CDR3 is CASSSHYTF. CDR3 nucleotides: TGTGCCAGCAGCTCCCACTACACCTTC. The full variable domain, rest sourced from reference TRBV13 and TRBJ1-2, is AAGVIQSPRHLIKEKRETATLKCYPIPRHDTVYWYQQGPGQDPQFLISFYEKMQSDKGSIPDRFSAQQFSDYHSELNMSSLELGDSALYFCASSSHYTFGSGTRLTVV.

CDR3 nucleotides: TGTGCCAGCAGCTTAGCTCCCTGGGGCGATACGCAGTATTTT. Amino acid sequence: CASSLAPWGDTQYF. V is TRBV7-2 and J is TRBJ2-3; possible D gene TRBD1, 5 bases. CDR3 length: 14 residues. The V end was cut by 0 bases, the J end by 6 bases, with 10 bases between. Germline V CDR1 and CDR2: SGHTA, FQGNSA.